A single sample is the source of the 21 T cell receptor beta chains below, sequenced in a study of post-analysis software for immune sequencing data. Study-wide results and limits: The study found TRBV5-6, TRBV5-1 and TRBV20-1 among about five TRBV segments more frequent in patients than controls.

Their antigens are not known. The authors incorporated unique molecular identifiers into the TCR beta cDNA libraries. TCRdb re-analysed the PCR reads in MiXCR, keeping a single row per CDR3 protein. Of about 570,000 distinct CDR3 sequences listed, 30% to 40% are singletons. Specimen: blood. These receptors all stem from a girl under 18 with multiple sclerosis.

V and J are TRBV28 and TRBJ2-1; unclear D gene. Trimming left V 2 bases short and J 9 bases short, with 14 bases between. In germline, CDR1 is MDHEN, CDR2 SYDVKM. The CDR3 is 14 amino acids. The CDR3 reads CASSLPDFIGEQFF. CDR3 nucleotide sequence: TGTGCCAGCAGTTTACCAGACTTCATCGGTGAGCAGTTCTTC.

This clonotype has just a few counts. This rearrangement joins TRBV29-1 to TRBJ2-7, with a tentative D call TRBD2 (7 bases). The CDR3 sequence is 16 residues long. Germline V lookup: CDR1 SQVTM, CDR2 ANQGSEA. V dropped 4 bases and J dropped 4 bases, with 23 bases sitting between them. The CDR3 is CSVVGGITGTAYEQYF. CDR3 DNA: TGCAGCGTTGTGGGGGGGATTACAGGGACCGCTTACGAGCAGTACTTC.

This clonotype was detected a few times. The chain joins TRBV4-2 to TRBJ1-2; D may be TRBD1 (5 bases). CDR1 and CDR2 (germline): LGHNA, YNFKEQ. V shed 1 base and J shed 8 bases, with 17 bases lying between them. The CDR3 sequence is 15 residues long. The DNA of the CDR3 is TGTGCCAGCAGCCAAGCGCGGGGACGGCTGATGGGCTACACCTTC. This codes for CASSQARGRLMGYTF.

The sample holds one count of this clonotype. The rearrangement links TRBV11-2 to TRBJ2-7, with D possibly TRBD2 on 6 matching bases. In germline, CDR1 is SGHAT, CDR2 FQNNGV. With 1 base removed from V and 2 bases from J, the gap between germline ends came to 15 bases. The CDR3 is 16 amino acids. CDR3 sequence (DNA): TGTGCCAGCAGCTTAGCACGACTAGTAAGCCCCTACGAGCAGTACTTC. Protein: CASSLARLVSPYEQYF.

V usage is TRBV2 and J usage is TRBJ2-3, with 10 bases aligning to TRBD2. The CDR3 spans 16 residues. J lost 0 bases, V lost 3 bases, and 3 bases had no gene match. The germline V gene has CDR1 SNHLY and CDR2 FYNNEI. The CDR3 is CASSDATSGSTDTQYF. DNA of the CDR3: TGTGCCAGCAGTGACGCGACTAGCGGGAGCACAGATACGCAGTATTTT.

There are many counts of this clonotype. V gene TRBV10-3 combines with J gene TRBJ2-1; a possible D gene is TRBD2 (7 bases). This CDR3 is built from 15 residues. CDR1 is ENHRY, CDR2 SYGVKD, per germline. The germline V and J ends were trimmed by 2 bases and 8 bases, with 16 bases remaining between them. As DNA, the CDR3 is TGTGCCATCAGTGAGGGGGGGGGGCCTTTCGATGAGCAGTTCTTC. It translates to CAISEGGGPFDEQFF.

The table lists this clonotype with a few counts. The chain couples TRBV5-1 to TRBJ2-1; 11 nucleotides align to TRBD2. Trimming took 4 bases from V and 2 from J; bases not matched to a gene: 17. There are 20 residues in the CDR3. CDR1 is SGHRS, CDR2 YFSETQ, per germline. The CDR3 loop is CASSPASGGPSLTTYNEQFF. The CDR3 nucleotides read TGCGCCAGCAGCCCAGCTAGCGGGGGGCCTTCTCTTACAACCTACAATGAGCAGTTCTTC. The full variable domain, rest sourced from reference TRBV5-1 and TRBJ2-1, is KAGVTQTPRYLIKTRGQQVTLSCSPISGHRSVSWYQQTPGQGLQFLFEYFSETQRNKGNFPGRFSGRQFSNSRSEMNVSTLELGDSALYLCASSPASGGPSLTTYNEQFFGPGTRLTVL.

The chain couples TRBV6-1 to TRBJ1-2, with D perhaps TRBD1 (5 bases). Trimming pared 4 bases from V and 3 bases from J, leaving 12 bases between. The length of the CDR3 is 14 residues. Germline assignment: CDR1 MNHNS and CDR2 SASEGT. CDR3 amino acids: CASSGTGGDYGYTF. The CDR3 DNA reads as TGTGCCAGCAGTGGGACGGGGGGTGACTATGGCTACACCTTC.

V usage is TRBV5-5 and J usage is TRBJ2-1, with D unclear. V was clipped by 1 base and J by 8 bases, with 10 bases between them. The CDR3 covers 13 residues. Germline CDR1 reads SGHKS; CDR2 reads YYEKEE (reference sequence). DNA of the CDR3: TGTGCCAGCAGCTTGCAAAGGGAAGATGAGCAGTTCTTC. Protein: CASSLQREDEQFF.

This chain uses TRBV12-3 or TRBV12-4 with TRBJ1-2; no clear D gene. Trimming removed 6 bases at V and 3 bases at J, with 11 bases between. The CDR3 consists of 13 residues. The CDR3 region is CASSHGLYYGYTF. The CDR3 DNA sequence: TGTGCCAGCAGCCACGGACTTTACTATGGCTACACCTTC.

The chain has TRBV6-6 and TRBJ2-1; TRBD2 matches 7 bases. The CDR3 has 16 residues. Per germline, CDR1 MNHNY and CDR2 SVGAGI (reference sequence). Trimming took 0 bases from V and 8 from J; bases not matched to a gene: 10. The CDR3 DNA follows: TGTGCCAGCAGTTACTCTAGTTGGGTCGGGGGGTATGAGCAGTTCTTC. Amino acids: CASSYSSWVGGYEQFF.

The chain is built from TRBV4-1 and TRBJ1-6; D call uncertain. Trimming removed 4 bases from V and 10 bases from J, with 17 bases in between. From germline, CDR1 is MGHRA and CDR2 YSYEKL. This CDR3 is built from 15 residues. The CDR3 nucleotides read TGCGCCAGCAGCCGTCCGGAAGGGTCCAGGTCACCCCTCCACTTT. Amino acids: CASSRPEGSRSPLHF.

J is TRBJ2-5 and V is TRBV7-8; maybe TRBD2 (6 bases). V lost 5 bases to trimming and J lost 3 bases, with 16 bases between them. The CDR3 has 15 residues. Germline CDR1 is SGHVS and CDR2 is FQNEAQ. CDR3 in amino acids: CASSPSVTLKETQYF. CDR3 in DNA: TGTGCCAGCAGCCCTAGCGTAACCCTAAAAGAGACCCAGTACTTC.

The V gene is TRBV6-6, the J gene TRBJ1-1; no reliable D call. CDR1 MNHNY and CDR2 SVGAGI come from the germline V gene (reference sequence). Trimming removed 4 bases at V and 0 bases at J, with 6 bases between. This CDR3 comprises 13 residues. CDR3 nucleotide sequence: TGTGCCAGCAGTTTCGTAATGAACACTGAAGCTTTCTTT. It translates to CASSFVMNTEAFF.

CDR3 sequence reads: CSASSGLISTDTQYF. The CDR3 bases are TGCAGTGCTAGCTCCGGGCTTATAAGCACAGATACGCAGTATTTT. V and J are TRBV20-1 and TRBJ2-3; D not certain. Trimming removed 3 bases at V and 0 bases at J, with 13 bases between. CDR3 size: 15 residues. Germline-derived CDR1 and CDR2 are DFQATT and SNEGSKA (reference sequence).

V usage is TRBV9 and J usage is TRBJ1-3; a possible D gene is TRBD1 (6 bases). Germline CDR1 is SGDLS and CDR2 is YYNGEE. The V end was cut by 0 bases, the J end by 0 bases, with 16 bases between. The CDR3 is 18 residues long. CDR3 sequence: CASSVDIQGSTSGNTIYF. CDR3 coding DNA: TGTGCCAGCAGCGTAGATATACAGGGCAGTACCTCTGGAAACACCATATATTTT.

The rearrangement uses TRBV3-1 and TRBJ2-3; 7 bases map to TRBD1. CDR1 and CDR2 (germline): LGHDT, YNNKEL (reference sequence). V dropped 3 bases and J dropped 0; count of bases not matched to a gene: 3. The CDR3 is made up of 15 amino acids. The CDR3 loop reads CASSQGQSSTDTQYF. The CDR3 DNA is TGTGCCAGCAGCCAGGGACAGTCTAGCACAGATACGCAGTATTTT.

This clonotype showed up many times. DNA for the CDR3: TGCAGTGCTAGTTTCGGGGACATTCAGTACTTC. Translating it yields CSASFGDIQYF. This chain links TRBV20-1 with TRBJ2-4; D may be TRBD2 (5 bases). Germline lookup yields CDR1 DFQATT and CDR2 SNEGSKA (reference sequence). The V end was cut by 3 bases, the J end by 8 bases, with 8 bases between. This CDR3 region has 11 residues.

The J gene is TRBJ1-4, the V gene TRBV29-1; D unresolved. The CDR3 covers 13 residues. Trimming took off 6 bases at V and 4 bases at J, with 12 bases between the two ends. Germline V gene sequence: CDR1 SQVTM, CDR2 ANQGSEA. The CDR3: CSVAGLVNEKLFF. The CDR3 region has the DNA TGCAGCGTCGCGGGTTTGGTTAATGAAAAACTGTTTTTT. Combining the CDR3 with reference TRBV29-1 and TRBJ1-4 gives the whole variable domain SAVISQKPSRDICQRGTSLTIQCQVDSQVTMMFWYRQQPGQSLTLIATANQGSEATYESGFVIDKFPISRPNLTFSTLTVSNMSPEDSSIYLCSVAGLVNEKLFFGSGTQLSVL.

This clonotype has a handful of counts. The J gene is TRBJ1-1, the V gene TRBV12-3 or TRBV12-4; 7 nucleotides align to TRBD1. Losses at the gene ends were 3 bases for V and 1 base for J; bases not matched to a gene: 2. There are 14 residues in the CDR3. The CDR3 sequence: CASSFEGANTEAFF. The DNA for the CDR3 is TGTGCCAGCAGTTTCGAGGGGGCGAACACTGAAGCTTTCTTT.

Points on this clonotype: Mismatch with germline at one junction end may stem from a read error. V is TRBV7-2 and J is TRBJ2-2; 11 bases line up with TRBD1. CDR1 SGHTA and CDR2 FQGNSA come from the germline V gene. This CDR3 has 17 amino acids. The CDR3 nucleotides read TGTGCCAGCAGCTCTAACTCAGGACAGGGGGCGTTCGGGGAGCCGTTTTTT. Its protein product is CASSSNSGQGAFGEPFF.